This T cell receptor beta chain derives from a study of blood T cell repertoires in COVID-19. Overall study context: Whether acute or convalescent, the COVID-19 samples came from the United States, Italy and Spain. T cells, B-cell-depleted T cells, or PBMCs provided the cDNA or gDNA that served as material.

CDR1 SGHAT and CDR2 FQNNGV come from the germline V gene. The CDR3 is made up of 14 amino acids. Trimming pared 3 bases from V and 3 bases from J, leaving 10 bases between. Authors' data handling: From reference gene primer amplification, estimates of nucleated cell counts were derived. The protocol was immunoSEQ multiplex PCR, while the TCRdb copy is restricted to in-frame clones and leaves out a portion. The V and J calls and clone size were taken over from that table, and D and trimming were inferred from the DNA. The sample records about 260,000 clones, about 90% being singletons. Seattle participants joined during active infection and were tracked over time.

This receptor was obtained from a woman in her sixties or seventies with COVID-19, enrolled during active disease. The gene calls are TRBV11-2 and TRBJ2-3; the D gene is possibly TRBD2 (5 bases). Sample: peripheral blood. Here the CDR3 reads CASSFSGSTDTQYF. DNA of the CDR3: TGTGCCAGCAGCTTTTCGGGGTCGACAGATACGCAGTATTTT.